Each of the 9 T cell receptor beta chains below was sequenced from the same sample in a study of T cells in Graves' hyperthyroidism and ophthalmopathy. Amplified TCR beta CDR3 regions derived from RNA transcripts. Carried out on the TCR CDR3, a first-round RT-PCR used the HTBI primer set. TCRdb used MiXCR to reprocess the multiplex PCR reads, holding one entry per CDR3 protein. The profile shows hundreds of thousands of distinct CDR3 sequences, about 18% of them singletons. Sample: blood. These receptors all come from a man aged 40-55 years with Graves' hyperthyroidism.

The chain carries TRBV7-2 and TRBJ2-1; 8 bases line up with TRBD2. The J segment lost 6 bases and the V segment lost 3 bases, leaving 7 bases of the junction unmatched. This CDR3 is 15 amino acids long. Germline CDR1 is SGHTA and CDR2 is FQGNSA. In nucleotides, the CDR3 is TGTGCCAGCAGCTTTAGCGGGAACGTTGGCAATGAGCAGTTCTTC. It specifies CASSFSGNVGNEQFF.

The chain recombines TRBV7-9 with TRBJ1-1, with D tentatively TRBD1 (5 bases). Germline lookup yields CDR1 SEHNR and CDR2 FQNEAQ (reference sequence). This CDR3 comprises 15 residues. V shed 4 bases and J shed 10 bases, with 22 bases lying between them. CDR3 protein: CASSSVARARGGAFF. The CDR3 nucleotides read TGTGCCAGCAGCTCCGTAGCCAGGGCGAGGGGAGGAGCTTTCTTT.

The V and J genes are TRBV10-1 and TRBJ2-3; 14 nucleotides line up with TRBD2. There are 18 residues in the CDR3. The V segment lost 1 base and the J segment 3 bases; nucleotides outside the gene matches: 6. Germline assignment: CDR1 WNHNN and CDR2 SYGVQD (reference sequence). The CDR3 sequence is CASSEFRLAGGQTDTQYF. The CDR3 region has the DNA TGCGCCAGCAGTGAGTTCCGACTAGCGGGAGGGCAGACAGATACGCAGTATTTT.

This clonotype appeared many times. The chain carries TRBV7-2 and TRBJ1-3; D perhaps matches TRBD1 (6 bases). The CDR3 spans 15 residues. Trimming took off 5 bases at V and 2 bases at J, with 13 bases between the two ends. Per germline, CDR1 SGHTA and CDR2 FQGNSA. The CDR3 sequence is CASSQSGGPGNTIYF. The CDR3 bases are TGTGCCAGCAGCCAGAGTGGGGGCCCTGGAAACACCATATATTTT. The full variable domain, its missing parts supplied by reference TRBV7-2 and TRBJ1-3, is GAGVSQSPSNKVTEKGKDVELRCDPISGHTALYWYRQSLGQGLEFLIYFQGNSAPDKSGLPSDRFSAERTGGSVSTLTIQRTQQEDSAVYLCASSQSGGPGNTIYFGEGSWLTVV.

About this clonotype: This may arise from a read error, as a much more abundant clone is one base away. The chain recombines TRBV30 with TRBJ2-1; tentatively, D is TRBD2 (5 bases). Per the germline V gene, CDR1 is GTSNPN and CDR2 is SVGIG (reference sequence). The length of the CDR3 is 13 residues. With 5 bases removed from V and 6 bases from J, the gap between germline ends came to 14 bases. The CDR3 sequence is CAWVNGVSNEQFF. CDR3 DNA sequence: TGTGCCTGGGTTAACGGGGTTTCCAATGAGCAGTTCTTC. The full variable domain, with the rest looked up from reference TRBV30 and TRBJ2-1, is SQTIHQWPATLVQPVGSPLSLECTVEGTSNPNLYWYRQAAGRGLQLLFYSVGIGQISSEVPQNLSASRPQDRQFILSSKKLLLSDSGFYLCAWVNGVSNEQFFGPGTRLTVL.

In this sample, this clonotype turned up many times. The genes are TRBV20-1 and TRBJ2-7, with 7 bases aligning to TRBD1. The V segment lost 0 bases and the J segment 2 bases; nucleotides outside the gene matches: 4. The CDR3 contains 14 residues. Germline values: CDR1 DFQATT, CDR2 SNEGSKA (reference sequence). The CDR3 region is CSARDPTGTYEQYF. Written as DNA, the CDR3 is TGCAGTGCTAGAGATCCGACAGGGACCTACGAGCAGTACTTC.

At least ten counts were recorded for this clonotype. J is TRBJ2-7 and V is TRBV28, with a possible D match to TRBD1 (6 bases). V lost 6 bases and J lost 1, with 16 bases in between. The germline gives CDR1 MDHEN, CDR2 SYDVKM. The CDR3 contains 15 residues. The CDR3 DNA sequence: TGTGCCAGCAGCCCAACAGGGAGTATGTCCTACGAGCAGTACTTC. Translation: CASSPTGSMSYEQYF.

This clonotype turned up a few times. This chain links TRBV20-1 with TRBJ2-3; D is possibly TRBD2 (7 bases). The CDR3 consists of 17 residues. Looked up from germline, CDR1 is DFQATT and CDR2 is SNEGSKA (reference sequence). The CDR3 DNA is TGCAGCACTATCCGGACAGCGGGGCTCTCTCGCACAGATACGCAGTATTTT. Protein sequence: CSTIRTAGLSRTDTQYF.

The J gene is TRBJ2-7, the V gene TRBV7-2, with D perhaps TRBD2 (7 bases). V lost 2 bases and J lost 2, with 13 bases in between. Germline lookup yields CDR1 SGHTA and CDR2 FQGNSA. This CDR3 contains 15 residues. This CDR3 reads CASSLSGGRPYEQYF. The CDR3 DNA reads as TGTGCCAGCAGCTTATCCGGGGGGCGGCCCTACGAGCAGTACTTC.